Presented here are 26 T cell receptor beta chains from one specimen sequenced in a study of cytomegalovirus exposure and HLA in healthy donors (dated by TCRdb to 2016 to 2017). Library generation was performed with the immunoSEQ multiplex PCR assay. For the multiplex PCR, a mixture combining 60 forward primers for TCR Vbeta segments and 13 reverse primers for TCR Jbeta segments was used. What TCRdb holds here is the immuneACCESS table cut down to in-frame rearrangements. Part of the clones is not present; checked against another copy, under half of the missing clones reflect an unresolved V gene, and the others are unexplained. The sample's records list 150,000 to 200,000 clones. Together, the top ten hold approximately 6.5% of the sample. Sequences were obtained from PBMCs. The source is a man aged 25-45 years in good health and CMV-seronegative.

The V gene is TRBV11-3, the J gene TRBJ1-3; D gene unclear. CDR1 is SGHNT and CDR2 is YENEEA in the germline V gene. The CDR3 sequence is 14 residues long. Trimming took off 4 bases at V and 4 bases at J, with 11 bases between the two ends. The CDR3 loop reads CASSSIGAGNTIYF. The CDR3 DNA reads TGTGCCAGCAGCTCGATAGGAGCCGGAAACACCATATATTTT.

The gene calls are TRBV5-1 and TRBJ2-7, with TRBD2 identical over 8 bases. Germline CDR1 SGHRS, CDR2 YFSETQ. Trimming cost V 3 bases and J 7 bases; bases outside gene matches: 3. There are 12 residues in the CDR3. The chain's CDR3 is CASSWTGGEQYF. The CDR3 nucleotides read TGCGCCAGCAGCTGGACGGGGGGGGAGCAGTACTTC.

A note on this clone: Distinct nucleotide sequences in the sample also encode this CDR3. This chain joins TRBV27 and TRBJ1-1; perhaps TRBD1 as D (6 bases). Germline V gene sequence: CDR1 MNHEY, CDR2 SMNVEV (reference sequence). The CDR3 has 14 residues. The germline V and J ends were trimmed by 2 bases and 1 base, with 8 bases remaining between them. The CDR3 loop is CASSLTGRNTEAFF. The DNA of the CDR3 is TGTGCCAGCAGTTTAACAGGGAGGAACACTGAAGCTTTCTTT.

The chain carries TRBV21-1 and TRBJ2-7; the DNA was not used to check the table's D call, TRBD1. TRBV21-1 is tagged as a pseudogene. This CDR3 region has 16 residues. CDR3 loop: CASSTTPGQGANEQYF. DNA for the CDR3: TGTGCCAGCAGCACCACCCCGGGACAGGGGGCCAACGAGCAGTACTTC.

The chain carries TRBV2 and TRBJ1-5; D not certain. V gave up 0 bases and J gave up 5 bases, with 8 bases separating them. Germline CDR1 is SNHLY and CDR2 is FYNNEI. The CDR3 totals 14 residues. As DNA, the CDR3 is TGTGCCAGCAGTGAAGCGGCAGAGGATCAGCCCCAGCATTTT. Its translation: CASSEAAEDQPQHF.

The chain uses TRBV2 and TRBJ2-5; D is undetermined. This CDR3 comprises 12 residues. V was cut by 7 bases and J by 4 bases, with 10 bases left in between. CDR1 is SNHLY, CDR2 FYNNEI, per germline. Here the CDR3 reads CASKGPGETQYF. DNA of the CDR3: TGTGCCAGCAAAGGCCCAGGAGAGACCCAGTACTTC.

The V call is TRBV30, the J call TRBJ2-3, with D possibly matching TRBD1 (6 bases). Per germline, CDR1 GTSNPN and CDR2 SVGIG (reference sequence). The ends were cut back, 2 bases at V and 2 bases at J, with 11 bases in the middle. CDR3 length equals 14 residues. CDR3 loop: CAWSLGAATDTQYF. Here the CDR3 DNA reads TGTGCCTGGAGTCTGGGGGCTGCCACAGATACGCAGTATTTT.

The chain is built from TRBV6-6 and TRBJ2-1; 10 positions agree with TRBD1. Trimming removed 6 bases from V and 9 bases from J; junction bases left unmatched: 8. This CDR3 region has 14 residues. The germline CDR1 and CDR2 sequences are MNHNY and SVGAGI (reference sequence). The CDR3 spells CASSPDRGLSEQFF. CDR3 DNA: TGTGCCAGCAGCCCCGACAGGGGGCTGAGTGAGCAGTTCTTC.

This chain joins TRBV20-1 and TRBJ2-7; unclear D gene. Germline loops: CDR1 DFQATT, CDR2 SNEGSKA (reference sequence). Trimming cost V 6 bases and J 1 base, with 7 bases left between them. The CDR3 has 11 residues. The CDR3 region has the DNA TGCAGTGCCCCTTTGTCCTACGAGCAGTACTTC. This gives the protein CSAPLSYEQYF.

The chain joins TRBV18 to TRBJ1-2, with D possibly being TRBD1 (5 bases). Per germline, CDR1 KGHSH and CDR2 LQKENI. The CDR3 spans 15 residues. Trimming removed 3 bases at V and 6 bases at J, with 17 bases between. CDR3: CASSPENGGVNGYTF. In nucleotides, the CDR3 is TGTGCCAGCTCACCGGAGAACGGGGGTGTGAATGGCTACACCTTC.

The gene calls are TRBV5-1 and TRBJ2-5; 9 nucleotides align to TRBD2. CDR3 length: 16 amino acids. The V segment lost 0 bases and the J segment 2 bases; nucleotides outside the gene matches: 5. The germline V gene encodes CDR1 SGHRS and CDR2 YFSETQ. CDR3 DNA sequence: TGCGCCAGCAGCTTGGAAGCGGGGGGAATACAAGAGACCCAGTACTTC. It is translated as CASSLEAGGIQETQYF.

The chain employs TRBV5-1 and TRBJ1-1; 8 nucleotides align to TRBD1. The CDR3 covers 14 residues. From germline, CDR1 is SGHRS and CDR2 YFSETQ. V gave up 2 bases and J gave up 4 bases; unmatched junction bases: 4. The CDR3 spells CASSFSTGGTEAFF. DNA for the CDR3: TGCGCCAGCAGCTTTTCCACAGGGGGCACTGAAGCTTTCTTT.

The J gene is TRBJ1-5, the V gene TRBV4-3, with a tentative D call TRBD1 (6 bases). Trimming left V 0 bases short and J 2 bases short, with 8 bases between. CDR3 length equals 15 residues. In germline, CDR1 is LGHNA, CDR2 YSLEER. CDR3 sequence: CASSQDGGGNQPQHF. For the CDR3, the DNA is TGCGCCAGCAGCCAAGATGGGGGCGGCAATCAGCCCCAGCATTTT.

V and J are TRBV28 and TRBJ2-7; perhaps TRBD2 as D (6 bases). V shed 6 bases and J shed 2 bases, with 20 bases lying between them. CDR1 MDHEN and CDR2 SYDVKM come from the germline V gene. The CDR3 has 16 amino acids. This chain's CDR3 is CASRIGGAAVPYEQYF. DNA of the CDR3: TGTGCCAGCAGGATAGGAGGGGCCGCCGTACCCTACGAGCAGTACTTC. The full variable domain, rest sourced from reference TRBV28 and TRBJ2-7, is DVKVTQSSRYLVKRTGEKVFLECVQDMDHENMFWYRQDPGLGLRLIYFSYDVKMKEKGDIPEGYSVSREKKERFSLILESASTNQTSMYLCASRIGGAAVPYEQYFGPGTRLTVT.

CDR3: CAITPGQGYNEQFF. The CDR3 DNA reads as TGTGCCATCACCCCCGGACAGGGGTACAATGAGCAGTTCTTC. The chain carries TRBV10-3 and TRBJ2-1; 9 nucleotides align to TRBD1. The V gene end was trimmed by 7 bases and the J gene end by 4 bases; junction bases not matched to a gene: 5. This CDR3 contains 14 residues. Germline CDR1 is ENHRY and CDR2 is SYGVKD.

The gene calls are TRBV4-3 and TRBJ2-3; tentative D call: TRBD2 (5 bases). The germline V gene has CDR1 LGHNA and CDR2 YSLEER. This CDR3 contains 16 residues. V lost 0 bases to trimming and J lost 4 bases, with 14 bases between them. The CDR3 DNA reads TGCGCCAGCAGCCAAGATTGGGTCCGGCGGGCAGATACGCAGTATTTT. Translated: CASSQDWVRRADTQYF.

The CDR3 reads CASSLQRGSNEQFF. Written as DNA, the CDR3 is TGCGCCAGCAGCCTGCAAAGAGGGAGCAATGAGCAGTTCTTC. V and J are TRBV5-1 and TRBJ2-1, with D maybe TRBD2 (5 bases). CDR3 length equals 14 residues. V was shortened by 4 bases and J by 6 bases, with 14 bases between the two germline ends. Germline CDR1 and CDR2: SGHRS and YFSETQ.

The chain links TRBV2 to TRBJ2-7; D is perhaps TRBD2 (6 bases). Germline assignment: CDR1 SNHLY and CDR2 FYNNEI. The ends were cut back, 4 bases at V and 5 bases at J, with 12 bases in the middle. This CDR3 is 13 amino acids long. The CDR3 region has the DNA TGTGCCAGCAGTGGGGGGGTTGAGAACGAGCAGTACTTC. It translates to CASSGGVENEQYF.

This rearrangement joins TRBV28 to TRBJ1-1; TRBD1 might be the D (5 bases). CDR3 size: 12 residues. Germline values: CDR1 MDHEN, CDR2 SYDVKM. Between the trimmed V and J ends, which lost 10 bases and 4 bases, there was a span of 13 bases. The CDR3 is CATVDIGTEAFF. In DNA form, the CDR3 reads TGTGCCACCGTGGACATCGGCACTGAAGCTTTCTTT.

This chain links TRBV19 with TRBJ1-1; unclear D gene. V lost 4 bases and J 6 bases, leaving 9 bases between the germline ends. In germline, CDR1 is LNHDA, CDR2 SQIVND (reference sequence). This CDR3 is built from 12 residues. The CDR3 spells CASSSLFSEAFF. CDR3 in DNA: TGTGCCAGTAGTAGTTTATTCTCTGAAGCTTTCTTT.

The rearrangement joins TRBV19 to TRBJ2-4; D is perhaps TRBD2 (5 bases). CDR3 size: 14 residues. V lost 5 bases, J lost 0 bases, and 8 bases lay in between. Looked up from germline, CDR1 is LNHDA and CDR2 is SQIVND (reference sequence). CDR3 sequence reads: CASSGRGAKNIQYF. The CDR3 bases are TGTGCCAGTAGTGGACGGGGAGCCAAAAACATTCAGTACTTC.

The CDR3 region has the DNA TGTGCCAGTAGTATAGAGACAGGGCCTGGCAATCAGCCCCAGCATTTT. Protein: CASSIETGPGNQPQHF. The chain carries TRBV19 and TRBJ1-5, with 7 bases lining up with TRBD1. Germline V lookup: CDR1 LNHDA, CDR2 SQIVND (reference sequence). The ends lost 0 bases at V and 2 bases at J; junction bases unmatched: 4. The CDR3 is 16 amino acids.

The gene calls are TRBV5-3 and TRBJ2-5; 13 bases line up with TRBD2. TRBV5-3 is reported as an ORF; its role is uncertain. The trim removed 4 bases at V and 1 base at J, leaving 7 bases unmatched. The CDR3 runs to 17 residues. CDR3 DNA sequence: TGTGCCAGAAGCCCGTCCGGGACTAGCGGGGCCCAAGAGACCCAGTACTTC. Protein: CARSPSGTSGAQETQYF.

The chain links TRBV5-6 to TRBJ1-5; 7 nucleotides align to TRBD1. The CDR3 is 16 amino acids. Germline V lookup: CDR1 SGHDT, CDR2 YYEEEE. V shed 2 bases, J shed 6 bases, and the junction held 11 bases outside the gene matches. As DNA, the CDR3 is TGTGCCAGCAGCTTATTCGTTGACAGGGTCGGTCAGCCCCAGCATTTT. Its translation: CASSLFVDRVGQPQHF. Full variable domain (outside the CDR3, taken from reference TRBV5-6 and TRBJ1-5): DAGVTQSPTHLIKTRGQQVTLRCSPKSGHDTVSWYQQALGQGPQFIFQYYEEEERQRGNFPDRFSGHQFPNYSSELNVNALLLGDSALYLCASSLFVDRVGQPQHFGDGTRLSIL.

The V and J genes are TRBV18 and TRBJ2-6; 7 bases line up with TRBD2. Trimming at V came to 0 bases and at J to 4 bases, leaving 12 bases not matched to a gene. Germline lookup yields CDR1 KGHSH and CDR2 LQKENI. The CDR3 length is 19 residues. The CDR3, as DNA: TGTGCCAGCTCACCACCCCGGGAGGACTCTGATATAGGGGCCAACGTCCTGACTTTC. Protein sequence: CASSPPREDSDIGANVLTF.

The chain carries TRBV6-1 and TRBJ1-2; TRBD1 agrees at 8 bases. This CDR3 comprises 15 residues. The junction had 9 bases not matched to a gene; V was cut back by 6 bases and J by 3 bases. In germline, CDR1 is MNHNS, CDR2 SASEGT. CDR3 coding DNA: TGTGCCAGCAGCGGGCGTCAGACAGGGGACTATGGCTACACCTTC. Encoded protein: CASSGRQTGDYGYTF.